The sequence of this T cell receptor (beta chain) was determined in a study of shared clonotypes between healthy human individuals. Regarding this clone: Antigen: not known.

General study points: Around 5% was the fraction of naive CD4 clonotypes found shared across a handful of donors. Inspection by rarefaction showed sorted-subset sequencing to be incomplete despite large depth.

Germline assignment: CDR1 SGDLS and CDR2 YYNGEE. The CDR3 runs 13 residues. With 5 bases clipped from V and 6 bases from J, the junction kept 1 base outside the gene matches. Original data processing: ImmunoSEQ output held junction-only sequences without quality scores, so filtering differed. Libraries were prepared by immunoSEQ multiplex PCR; TCRdb keeps only in-frame clonotypes and omits some of them. The V and J calls and clone size are taken from that table; D and trimming were inferred from the DNA. In the table there are millions of clones, around nine tenths of which are singletons. The donors were all Caucasian adults (living in Nashville, Tennessee).

This TCR came from a young man in good health. The sample was naive CD4+ T cells sorted from blood. Subset meaning: CD45RA+ positively selected. This rearrangement joins TRBV9 to TRBJ2-1; 11 bases line up with TRBD2. CDR3 bases: TGTGCCAGCAGTCTAGCGGGAGGCAATGAGCAGTTCTTC. Translated, it gives CASSLAGGNEQFF.